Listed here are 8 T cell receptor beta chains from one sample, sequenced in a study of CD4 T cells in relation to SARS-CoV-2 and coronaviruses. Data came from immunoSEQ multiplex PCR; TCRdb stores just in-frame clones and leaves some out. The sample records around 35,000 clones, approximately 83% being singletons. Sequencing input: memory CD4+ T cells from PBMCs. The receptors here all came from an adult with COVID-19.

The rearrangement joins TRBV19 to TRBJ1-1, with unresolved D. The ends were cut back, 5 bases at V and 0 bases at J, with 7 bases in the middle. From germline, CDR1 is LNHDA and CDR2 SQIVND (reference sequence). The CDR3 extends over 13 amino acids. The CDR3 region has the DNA TGTGCCAGTAGTTCGCACGTGAACACTGAAGCTTTCTTT. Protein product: CASSSHVNTEAFF.

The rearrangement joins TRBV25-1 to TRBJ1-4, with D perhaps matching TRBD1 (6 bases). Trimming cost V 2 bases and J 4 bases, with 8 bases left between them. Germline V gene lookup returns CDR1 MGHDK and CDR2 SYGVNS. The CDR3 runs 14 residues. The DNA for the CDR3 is TGTGCCAGCAGTGAAGAGGGGGTTAATGAAAAACTGTTTTTT. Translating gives CASSEEGVNEKLFF. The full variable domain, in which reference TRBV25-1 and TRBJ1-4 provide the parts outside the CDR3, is EADIYQTPRYLVIGTGKKITLECSQTMGHDKMYWYQQDPGMELHLIHYSYGVNSTEKGDLSSESTVSRIRTEHFPLTLESARPSHTSQYLCASSEEGVNEKLFFGSGTQLSVL.

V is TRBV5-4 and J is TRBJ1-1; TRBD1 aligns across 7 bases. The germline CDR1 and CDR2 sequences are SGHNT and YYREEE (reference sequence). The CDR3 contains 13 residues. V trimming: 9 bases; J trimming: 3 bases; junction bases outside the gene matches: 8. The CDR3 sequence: CAIHRGLDTEAFF. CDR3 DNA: TGTGCCATCCACAGGGGATTGGACACTGAAGCTTTCTTT. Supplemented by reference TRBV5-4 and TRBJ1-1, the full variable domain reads ETGVTQSPTHLIKTRGQQVTLRCSSQSGHNTVSWYQQALGQGPQFIFQYYREEENGRGNFPPRFSGLQFPNYSSELNVNALELDDSALYLCAIHRGLDTEAFFGQGTRLTVV.

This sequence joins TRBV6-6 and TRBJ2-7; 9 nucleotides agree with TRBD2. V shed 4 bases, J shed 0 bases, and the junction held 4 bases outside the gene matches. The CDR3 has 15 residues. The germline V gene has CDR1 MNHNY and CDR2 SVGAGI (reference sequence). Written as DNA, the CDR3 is TGTGCCAGCAGTTCACGGACTAGCGCCTCCTACGAGCAGTACTTC. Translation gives CASSSRTSASYEQYF.

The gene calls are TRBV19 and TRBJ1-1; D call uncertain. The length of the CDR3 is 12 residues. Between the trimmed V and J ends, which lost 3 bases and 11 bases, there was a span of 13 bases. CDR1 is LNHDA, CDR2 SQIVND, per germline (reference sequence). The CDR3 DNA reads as TGTGCCAGTAGTATTCTTGAGGGTCGGGCTTTCTTT. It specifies CASSILEGRAFF.

The CDR3 protein is CASSPGLDRNTGELFF. CDR3 in DNA: TGCGCCAGCAGCCCGGGACTAGATAGAAACACCGGGGAGCTGTTTTTT. V gene TRBV5-1 combines with J gene TRBJ2-2; TRBD2 matches 8 bases. Germline V gene sequence: CDR1 SGHRS, CDR2 YFSETQ. Trimming removed 4 bases from V and 2 bases from J; junction bases left unmatched: 7. This CDR3 has 16 amino acids.

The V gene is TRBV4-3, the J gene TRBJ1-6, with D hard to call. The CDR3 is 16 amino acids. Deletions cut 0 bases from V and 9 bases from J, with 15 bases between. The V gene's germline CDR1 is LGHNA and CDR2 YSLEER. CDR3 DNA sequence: TGCGCCAGCAGCCAAGATCTCCCTCACGAAGGTTCACCCCTCCACTTT. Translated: CASSQDLPHEGSPLHF.

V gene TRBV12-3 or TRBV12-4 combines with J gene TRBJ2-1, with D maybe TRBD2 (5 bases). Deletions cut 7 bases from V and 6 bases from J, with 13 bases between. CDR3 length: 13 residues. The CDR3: CASTRGAGNEQFF. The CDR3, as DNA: TGTGCCAGCACCCGGGGTGCGGGCAATGAGCAGTTCTTC.